This is a list of T cell receptor beta chains from one sample in a study of PD-1 blockade in classical Hodgkin lymphoma. Libraries were prepared by immunoSEQ multiplex PCR; TCRdb keeps only in-frame clonotypes and omits some of them. This repertoire shows 40,000 to 50,000 clones, 86% found once; its top ten account for around 5%. The sequencing here drew on peripheral blood mononuclear cells (PBMCs), taken before the second cycle of nivolumab. These receptors came from a human donor with classical Hodgkin lymphoma. CDR3s include the opening cysteine and the closing phenylalanine or tryptophan. Fields, in order: clone size, D gene, V gene, J gene, CDR3 protein, CDR3 DNA. The D gene is left open where the match is weak. Clone size is not always given. Where it is, it says once, few, many or a class for expanded clones.

clone_size: .; d_call: .; v_call: TRBV18; j_call: TRBJ2-7; cdr3_aa: CASSPRQVIDEQYF; cdr3_nt: TGTGCCAGCTCACCGAGGCAGGTCATTGACGAGCAGTACTTC
clone_size: .; d_call: .; v_call: TRBV6-1; j_call: TRBJ1-3; cdr3_aa: CASTDTGIGNTIYF; cdr3_nt: TGTGCCAGCACCGACACAGGGATAGGAAACACCATATATTTT
clone_size: .; d_call: .; v_call: TRBV9; j_call: TRBJ2-7; cdr3_aa: CASSAAGTSSYEQYF; cdr3_nt: TGTGCCAGCAGCGCCGCTGGGACTTCTTCCTACGAGCAGTACTTC
clone_size: .; d_call: .; v_call: TRBV7-6; j_call: TRBJ2-2; cdr3_aa: CASSLGGASNTGELFF; cdr3_nt: TGTGCCAGCAGCTTAGGGGGGGCATCGAACACCGGGGAGCTGTTTTTT
clone_size: .; d_call: .; v_call: TRBV5-4; j_call: TRBJ1-4; cdr3_aa: CASSSGTQNEKLFF; cdr3_nt: TGTGCCAGCAGCTCGGGGACACAGAATGAAAAACTGTTTTTT
clone_size: .; d_call: .; v_call: TRBV7-3; j_call: TRBJ1-4; cdr3_aa: CASSRGGAGEKLFF; cdr3_nt: TGTGCCAGCAGCCGAGGGGGGGCAGGTGAAAAACTGTTTTTT
clone_size: few; d_call: TRBD1; v_call: TRBV2; j_call: TRBJ1-2; cdr3_aa: CASSPRTGVGYGYTF; cdr3_nt: TGTGCCAGCAGTCCCAGAACAGGGGTCGGCTATGGCTACACCTTC
clone_size: .; d_call: .; v_call: TRBV2; j_call: TRBJ2-7; cdr3_aa: CASTPQGVRTYEQYF; cdr3_nt: TGTGCCAGCACCCCTCAAGGGGTACGTACCTACGAGCAGTACTTC
clone_size: .; d_call: .; v_call: TRBV5-1; j_call: TRBJ2-5; cdr3_aa: CASSLGYKETQYF; cdr3_nt: TGCGCCAGCAGCTTGGGTTATAAAGAGACCCAGTACTTC
clone_size: once; d_call: .; v_call: TRBV11-1; j_call: TRBJ2-7; cdr3_aa: CASSFRLDSPFYEQYF; cdr3_nt: TGTGCCAGCAGCTTCCGTTTGGACAGCCCCTTTTACGAGCAGTACTTC
clone_size: .; d_call: TRBD2; v_call: TRBV15; j_call: TRBJ2-5; cdr3_aa: CATSIPTSESYQETQYF; cdr3_nt: TGTGCCACCAGCATACCAACTAGCGAATCGTACCAAGAGACCCAGTACTTC
clone_size: .; d_call: TRBD1; v_call: TRBV28; j_call: TRBJ1-4; cdr3_aa: CASSYDRGSEKLFF; cdr3_nt: TGTGCCAGCAGTTACGACAGGGGTTCCGAAAAACTGTTTTTT
clone_size: .; d_call: TRBD2; v_call: TRBV7-2; j_call: TRBJ2-3; cdr3_aa: CASSLTSGGGSPQYF; cdr3_nt: TGTGCCAGCAGCTTAACTAGCGGGGGGGGAAGCCCGCAGTATTTT
clone_size: .; d_call: .; v_call: TRBV27; j_call: TRBJ2-7; cdr3_aa: CASSPTLGGPPYEQYF; cdr3_nt: TGTGCCAGCAGCCCTACTCTGGGGGGCCCGCCCTACGAGCAGTACTTC
clone_size: .; d_call: .; v_call: TRBV5-5; j_call: TRBJ1-4; cdr3_aa: CASSQLTRGTLFF; cdr3_nt: TGTGCCAGCAGCCAGCTGACGCGGGGTACACTGTTTTTT